Below, 16 T cell receptor beta chains from the same sample are listed, as sequenced in a study of T cells in Graves' hyperthyroidism and ophthalmopathy. Amplification of TCR beta CDR3 regions used RNA as the template. RT-PCR in the first round (using the HTBI primer set) targeted the TCR CDR3. From the multiplex PCR reads, TCRdb called clonotypes with MiXCR, one entry per CDR3 protein. The sample lists 300,000 to 450,000 distinct CDR3 sequences, 17% occurring once. The specimen sequenced was blood. Source of these receptors: a woman aged 25 to 39 with Graves' hyperthyroidism that later progressed to Graves' ophthalmopathy.

This clonotype was counted a few times. V usage is TRBV27 and J usage is TRBJ2-5; perhaps TRBD2 as D (5 bases). CDR3 length: 14 residues. In germline, CDR1 is MNHEY, CDR2 SMNVEV (reference sequence). Trimming stripped 6 bases from V and 1 base from J, with 12 bases between. CDR3 loop: CASSTPGIQETQYF. The CDR3 region has the DNA TGTGCCAGCAGCACCCCCGGGATCCAAGAGACCCAGTACTTC.

At least ten counts were recorded for this clonotype. The chain has TRBV3-1 and TRBJ2-3; no reliable D call. Per germline, CDR1 LGHDT and CDR2 YNNKEL (reference sequence). This CDR3 region has 17 residues. V shed 4 bases and J shed 0 bases, with 17 bases lying between them. As DNA, the CDR3 is TGTGCCAGCAGCCTCGTTTTTGGCACAGTAAGCACAGATACGCAGTATTTT. Amino acids: CASSLVFGTVSTDTQYF.

This clonotype appeared a single time. V and J are TRBV12-5 and TRBJ1-4, with D unclear. The CDR3 sequence is 12 residues long. CDR1 is LGHNT and CDR2 is FRNRAP in the germline V gene. V dropped 1 base and J dropped 8 bases, with 5 bases sitting between them. This chain's CDR3 is CASGLDLEKLFF. The CDR3 DNA follows: TGTGCTAGTGGTTTGGATCTCGAAAAACTGTTTTTT.

This clonotype was counted at least ten times. This chain uses TRBV5-4 with TRBJ2-1; TRBD2 matches at 9 bases. Germline V gene data show CDR1 as SGHNT and CDR2 as YYREEE (reference sequence). The CDR3 consists of 16 residues. The V gene end was trimmed by 3 bases and the J gene end by 4 bases; junction bases not matched to a gene: 8. CDR3 region: CASSSELAGPYNEQFF. The CDR3 nucleotides are TGTGCCAGCAGCTCCGAGCTAGCGGGACCGTACAATGAGCAGTTCTTC.

The table lists this clonotype with many counts. This chain joins TRBV5-1 and TRBJ2-7; 7 nucleotides line up with TRBD2. Germline V gene lookup returns CDR1 SGHRS and CDR2 YFSETQ. The CDR3 totals 15 residues. V was pared by 4 bases and J by 3 bases, with 10 bases of the junction left unmatched. The CDR3 DNA sequence: TGCGCCAGCAGCCACGGCTGGCGGGAGTACTACGAGCAGTACTTC. This sequence encodes CASSHGWREYYEQYF. The whole variable domain, filled in from reference TRBV5-1 and TRBJ2-7, reads KAGVTQTPRYLIKTRGQQVTLSCSPISGHRSVSWYQQTPGQGLQFLFEYFSETQRNKGNFPGRFSGRQFSNSRSEMNVSTLELGDSALYLCASSHGWREYYEQYFGPGTRLTVT.

Many counts were recorded for this clonotype. V is TRBV2 and J is TRBJ2-7; D is ambiguous. CDR1 and CDR2 from the germline V gene are SNHLY and FYNNEI. The CDR3 has 15 amino acids. The V end lost 3 bases, the J end lost 0 bases, and 12 bases lay between the germline ends. In nucleotides, the CDR3 is TGTGCCAGCAGTGAGCCAGCCCCGAGCTCCTACGAGCAGTACTTC. It specifies CASSEPAPSSYEQYF.

This clonotype was seen just once. The chain employs TRBV5-1 and TRBJ2-1; tentative D call: TRBD2 (7 bases). This CDR3 is built from 17 residues. With 0 bases removed from V and 7 bases from J, the gap between germline ends came to 20 bases. Germline values: CDR1 SGHRS, CDR2 YFSETQ. The CDR3 nucleotides are TGCGCCAGCAGCTTGGCCCTTGGGCTGAGGGGGGGGAATGAGCAGTTCTTC. Protein: CASSLALGLRGGNEQFF.

The sample holds many counts of this clonotype. This chain uses TRBV6-1 with TRBJ1-2; D ambiguous. The CDR3 has 11 amino acids. Per germline, CDR1 MNHNS and CDR2 SASEGT. V lost 8 bases, J lost 6 bases, and 10 bases lay in between. The CDR3 loop is CASSNSDGYTF. The CDR3 nucleotides read TGTGCCAGCTCTAATTCGGATGGCTACACCTTC.

This clonotype was recorded many times. The CDR3 sequence is CASSLGLRAGGDYGYTF. Here the CDR3 DNA reads TGTGCCAGCAGCTTAGGCCTCCGGGCCGGGGGGGACTATGGCTACACCTTC. The chain combines TRBV7-9 with TRBJ1-2; D is possibly TRBD1 (5 bases). The CDR3 contains 17 residues. Germline V gene sequence: CDR1 SEHNR, CDR2 FQNEAQ (reference sequence). Trimming pared 1 base from V and 3 bases from J, leaving 18 bases between.

This clonotype has at least ten counts. This sequence joins TRBV2 and TRBJ2-5; 12 bases match TRBD2. Per germline, CDR1 SNHLY and CDR2 FYNNEI. The V gene end was trimmed by 6 bases and the J gene end by 5 bases; junction bases not matched to a gene: 19. This CDR3 region has 19 residues. For the CDR3, the DNA is TGTGCCAGCAGCCGCAGGGCGGTTTCTAGCGGGGGGGCTGGGGAGACCCAGTACTTC. Its translation: CASSRRAVSSGGAGETQYF. The complete variable domain, with remaining parts taken from reference TRBV2 and TRBJ2-5, reads EPEVTQTPSHQVTQMGQEVILRCVPISNHLYFYWYRQILGQKVEFLVSFYNNEISEKSEIFDDQFSVERPDGSNFTLKIRSTKLEDSAMYFCASSRRAVSSGGAGETQYFGPGTRLLVL.

For this clonotype: A junction boundary mismatches the germline segment, possibly from a read error. The V gene is TRBV20-1, the J gene TRBJ2-3; 8 bases are a match to TRBD1. Germline V gene lookup returns CDR1 DFQATT and CDR2 SNEGSKA (reference sequence). The CDR3 consists of 17 residues. In DNA, the CDR3 is TGCAGTGCTAGAATGCAGGGGGCGTTATGTATCAGAGATACGCAGTCTTTT. Residues: CSARMQGALCIRDTQSF.

This clonotype was observed at least ten times. The CDR3 loop reads CSATVESSTDTQYF. DNA of the CDR3: TGCAGTGCGACAGTAGAGAGTAGCACAGATACGCAGTATTTT. The genes are TRBV20-1 and TRBJ2-3; weak D call: TRBD1 (5 bases). Germline assignment: CDR1 DFQATT and CDR2 SNEGSKA (reference sequence). V shed 6 bases and J shed 0 bases, with 13 bases lying between them. The CDR3 has 14 amino acids.

This clonotype was observed at least ten times. The genes are TRBV3-1 and TRBJ1-6; D possibly corresponds to TRBD1 (6 bases). CDR3 length equals 17 residues. V was pared by 0 bases and J by 14 bases, with 23 bases between. In germline, CDR1 is LGHDT, CDR2 YNNKEL (reference sequence). The CDR3 DNA reads TGTGCCAGCAGCCAAGATCTGCAGGGGATGTATAGTTCGACCCTCCACTTT. Encoded protein: CASSQDLQGMYSSTLHF.

This clonotype was seen repeatedly, ten times or more. CDR3 coding DNA: TGTGCCAGCAGCCTCTCTCCGACAGGGGCGAATGAAAAACTGTTTTTT. Amino acid sequence: CASSLSPTGANEKLFF. This chain connects TRBV9 to TRBJ1-4; 8 nucleotides agree with TRBD1. Germline CDR1 and CDR2: SGDLS and YYNGEE. Trimming took 4 bases from V and 5 from J; bases not matched to a gene: 10. The CDR3 is 16 amino acids.

In the case of this clonotype: A read error may explain this, as a much larger clone is one base away. The chain links TRBV24-1 to TRBJ1-2; D uncertain. CDR1 is KGHDR, CDR2 SFDVKD, per germline. This CDR3 has 13 amino acids. The CDR3 DNA is TGTGCCACCAGTGGATCCCACAACTATGGCTGCACCTTC. It specifies CATSGSHNYGCTF.

This clonotype has a count of ten or more. This chain joins TRBV27 and TRBJ2-3, with D uncertain. Germline CDR1 MNHEY, CDR2 SMNVEV (reference sequence). This CDR3 has 12 residues. The V end lost 4 bases, the J end lost 4 bases, and 6 bases lay between the germline ends. The CDR3 DNA reads as TGTGCCAGCAGTTCCGTCGCAGATACGCAGTATTTT. This gives the protein CASSSVADTQYF.